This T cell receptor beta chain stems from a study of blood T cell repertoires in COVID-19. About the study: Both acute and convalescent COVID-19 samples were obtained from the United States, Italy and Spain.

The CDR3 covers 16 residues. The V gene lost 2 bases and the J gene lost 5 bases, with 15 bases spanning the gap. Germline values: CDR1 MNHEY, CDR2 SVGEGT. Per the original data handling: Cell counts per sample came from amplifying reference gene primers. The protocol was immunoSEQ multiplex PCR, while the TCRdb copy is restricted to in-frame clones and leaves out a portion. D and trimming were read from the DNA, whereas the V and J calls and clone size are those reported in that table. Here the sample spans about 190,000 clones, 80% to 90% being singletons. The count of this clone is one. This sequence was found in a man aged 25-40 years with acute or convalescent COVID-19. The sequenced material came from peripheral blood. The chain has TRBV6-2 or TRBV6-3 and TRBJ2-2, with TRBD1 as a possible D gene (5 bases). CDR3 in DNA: TGTGCCAGCAGTTACAGCGTCACAGGACAAACCGGGGAGCTGTTTTTT. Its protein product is CASSYSVTGQTGELFF.